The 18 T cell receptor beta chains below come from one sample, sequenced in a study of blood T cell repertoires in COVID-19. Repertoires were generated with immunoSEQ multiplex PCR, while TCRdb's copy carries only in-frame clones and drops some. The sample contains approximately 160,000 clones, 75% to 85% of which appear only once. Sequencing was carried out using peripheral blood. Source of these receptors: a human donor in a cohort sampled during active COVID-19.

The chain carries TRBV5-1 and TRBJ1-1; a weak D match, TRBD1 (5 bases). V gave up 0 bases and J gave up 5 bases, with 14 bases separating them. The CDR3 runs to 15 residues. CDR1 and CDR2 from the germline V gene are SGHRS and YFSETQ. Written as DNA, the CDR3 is TGCGCCAGCAGCTTGGTTCAATCTGGGGGGACTGAAGCTTTCTTT. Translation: CASSLVQSGGTEAFF. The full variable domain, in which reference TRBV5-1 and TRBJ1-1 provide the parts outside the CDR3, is KAGVTQTPRYLIKTRGQQVTLSCSPISGHRSVSWYQQTPGQGLQFLFEYFSETQRNKGNFPGRFSGRQFSNSRSEMNVSTLELGDSALYLCASSLVQSGGTEAFFGQGTRLTVV.

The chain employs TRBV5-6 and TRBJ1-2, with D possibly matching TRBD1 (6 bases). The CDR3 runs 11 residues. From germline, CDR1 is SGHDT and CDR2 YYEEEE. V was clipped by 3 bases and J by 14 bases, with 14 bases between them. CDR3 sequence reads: CASSSGTSNTF. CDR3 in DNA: TGTGCCAGCAGCTCCGGGACATCGAATACCTTC.

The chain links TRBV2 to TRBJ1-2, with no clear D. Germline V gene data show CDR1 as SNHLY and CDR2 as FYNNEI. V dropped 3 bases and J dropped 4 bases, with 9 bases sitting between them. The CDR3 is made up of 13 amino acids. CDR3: CASSDKTPYGYTF. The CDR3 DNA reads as TGTGCCAGCAGTGATAAGACACCCTATGGCTACACCTTC.

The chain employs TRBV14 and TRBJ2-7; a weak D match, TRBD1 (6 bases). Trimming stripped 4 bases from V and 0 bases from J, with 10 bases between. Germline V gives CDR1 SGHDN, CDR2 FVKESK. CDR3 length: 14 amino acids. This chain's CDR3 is CASSPRTVSYEQYF. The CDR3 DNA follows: TGTGCCAGCAGCCCCCGGACAGTCTCCTACGAGCAGTACTTC.

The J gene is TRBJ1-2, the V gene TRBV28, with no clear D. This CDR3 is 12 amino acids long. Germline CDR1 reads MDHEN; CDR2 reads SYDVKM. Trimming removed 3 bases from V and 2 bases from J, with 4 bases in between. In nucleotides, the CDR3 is TGTGCCAGCAGTTTCGGGAACTATGGCTACACCTTC. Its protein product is CASSFGNYGYTF.

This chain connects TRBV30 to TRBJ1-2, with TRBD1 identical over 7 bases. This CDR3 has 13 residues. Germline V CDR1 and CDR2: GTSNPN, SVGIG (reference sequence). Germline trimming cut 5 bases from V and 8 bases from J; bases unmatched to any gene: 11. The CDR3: CAWGKGAASGYTF. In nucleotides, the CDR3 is TGTGCCTGGGGAAAGGGGGCCGCGAGCGGCTACACCTTC.

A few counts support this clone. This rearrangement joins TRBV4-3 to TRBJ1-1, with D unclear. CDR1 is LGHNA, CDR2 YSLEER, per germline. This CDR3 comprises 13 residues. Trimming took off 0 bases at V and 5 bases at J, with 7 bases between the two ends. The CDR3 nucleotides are TGCGCCAGCAGCCAAGAAAAACGGACTGAAGCTTTCTTT. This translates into CASSQEKRTEAFF.

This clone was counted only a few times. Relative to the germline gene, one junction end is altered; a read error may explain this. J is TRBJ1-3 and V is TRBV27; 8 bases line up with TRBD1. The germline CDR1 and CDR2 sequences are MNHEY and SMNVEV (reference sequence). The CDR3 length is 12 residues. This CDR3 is CRGQASGNTIYF. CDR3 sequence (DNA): TGCCGGGGACAGGCCTCTGGAAACACCATATATTTT.

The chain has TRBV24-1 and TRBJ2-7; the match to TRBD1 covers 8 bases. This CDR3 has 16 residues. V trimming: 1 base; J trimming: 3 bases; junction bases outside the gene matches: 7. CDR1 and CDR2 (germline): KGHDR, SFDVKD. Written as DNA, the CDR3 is TGTGCCACCAGTGATTTTACCCCCGGGACAGGCTACGAGCAGTACTTC. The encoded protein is CATSDFTPGTGYEQYF.

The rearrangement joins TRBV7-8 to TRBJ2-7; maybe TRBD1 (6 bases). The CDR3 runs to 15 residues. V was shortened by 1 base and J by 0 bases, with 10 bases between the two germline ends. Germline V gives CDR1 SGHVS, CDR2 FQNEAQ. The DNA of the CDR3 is TGTGCCAGCAGCTTAGGACAGGCTAGCTCCTACGAGCAGTACTTC. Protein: CASSLGQASSYEQYF.

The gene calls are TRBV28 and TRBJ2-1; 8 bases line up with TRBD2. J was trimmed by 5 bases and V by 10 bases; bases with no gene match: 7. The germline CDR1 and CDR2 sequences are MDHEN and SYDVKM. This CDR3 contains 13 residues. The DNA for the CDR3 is TGTGCCATCTCACGGGGGGGGAACAATGAGCAGTTCTTC. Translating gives CAISRGGNNEQFF.

This CDR3 reads CAWTRQGNTEAFF. CDR3 nucleotides: TGTGCCTGGACGCGACAGGGTAACACTGAAGCTTTCTTT. The chain combines TRBV30 with TRBJ1-1; 7 bases agree with TRBD1. V dropped 4 bases and J dropped 2; count of bases not matched to a gene: 4. The CDR3 loop spans 13 amino acids. Germline loops: CDR1 GTSNPN, CDR2 SVGIG (reference sequence). Based on the CDR3 plus reference TRBV30 and TRBJ1-1, the full variable domain is SQTIHQWPATLVQPVGSPLSLECTVEGTSNPNLYWYRQAAGRGLQLLFYSVGIGQISSEVPQNLSASRPQDRQFILSSKKLLLSDSGFYLCAWTRQGNTEAFFGQGTRLTVV.

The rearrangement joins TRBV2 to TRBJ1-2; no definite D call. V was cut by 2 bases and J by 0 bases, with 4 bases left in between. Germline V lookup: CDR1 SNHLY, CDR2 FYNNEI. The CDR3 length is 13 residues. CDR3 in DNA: TGTGCCAGCAGTGAAACGGCTAACTATGGCTACACCTTC. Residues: CASSETANYGYTF.

CDR3 in amino acids: CASSPGGYNSPLHF. CDR3 coding DNA: TGTGCCAGCTCACCGGGAGGATATAATTCACCCCTCCACTTT. J is TRBJ1-6 and V is TRBV18, with unresolved D. Germline CDR1 is KGHSH and CDR2 is LQKENI. CDR3 length: 14 residues. Between the trimmed V and J ends, which lost 3 bases and 4 bases, there was a span of 7 bases.

CDR3 sequence reads: CASSGGLVDEQFF. For the CDR3, the DNA is TGTGCCAGCAGCGGGGGACTAGTCGATGAGCAGTTCTTC. This rearrangement joins TRBV5-4 to TRBJ2-1; 8 nucleotides line up with TRBD2. The V and J ends lost 4 bases and 8 bases, in that order; junction bases with no gene match: 5. Germline CDR1 reads SGHNT; CDR2 reads YYREEE (reference sequence). The CDR3 is 13 residues long.

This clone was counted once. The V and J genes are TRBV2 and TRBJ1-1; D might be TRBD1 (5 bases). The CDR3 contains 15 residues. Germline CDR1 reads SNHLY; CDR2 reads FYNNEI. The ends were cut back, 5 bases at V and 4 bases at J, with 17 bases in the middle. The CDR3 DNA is TGTGCCAGCAGTCTTGGGGCGTTATGGGGCACTGAAGCTTTCTTT. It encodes CASSLGALWGTEAFF.

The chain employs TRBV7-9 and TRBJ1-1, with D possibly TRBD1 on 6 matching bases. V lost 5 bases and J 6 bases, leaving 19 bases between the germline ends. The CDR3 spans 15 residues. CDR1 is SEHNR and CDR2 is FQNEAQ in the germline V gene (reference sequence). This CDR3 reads CASSLRGGEGSEAFF. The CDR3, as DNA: TGTGCCAGCAGCCTACGAGGGGGGGAAGGATCTGAAGCTTTCTTT.

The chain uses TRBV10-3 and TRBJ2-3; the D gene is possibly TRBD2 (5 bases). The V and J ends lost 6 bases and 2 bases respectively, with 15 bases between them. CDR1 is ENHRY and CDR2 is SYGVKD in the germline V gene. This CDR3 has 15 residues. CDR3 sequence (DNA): TGTGCCATCAGGGTCGCGGCGGGTTTCACAGATACGCAGTATTTT. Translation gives CAIRVAAGFTDTQYF.